Each of the 25 T cell receptor beta chains below was sequenced from the same sample in a study of T cell repertoires in cytomegalovirus infection (dated by TCRdb to between 2018 and 2021). Sequencing took place on an Illumina HiSeq 1500. Using fastp trimming at Q25 and MiXCR clonotype assembly, TCRdb reanalyzed the public sequencing data and kept in-frame beta chains. Each record represents a unique CDR3 protein, reported with the most common genes and DNA among its rows. Counted in this sample were 62,000 or so distinct CDR3 sequences; roughly a fifth of them appeared once. The ten largest make up 73% of the sample. Sample treatment or condition, as interpreted from the label and publication: in vitro stimulation with specific CMV peptide epitopes to enrich CMV-specific T cells. Their cognate antigens are unknown. The sequencing here drew on CD8+ T cells from cultured PBMCs, taken from culture after CMV antigen stimulation. The receptor set was obtained from a human donor in good health (CMV status not recorded). Some clones in this sample may be carry-over from other donors' samples.

The rearrangement joins TRBV7-9 to TRBJ2-7; 8 positions match TRBD1. Per the germline V gene, CDR1 is SEHNR and CDR2 is FQNEAQ (reference sequence). V was pared by 5 bases and J by 2 bases, with 8 bases of the junction left unmatched. This CDR3 has 15 amino acids. DNA of the CDR3: TGTGCCAGCAGCCCATTACAGGGGGGTCCCTACGAGCAGTACTTC. It encodes CASSPLQGGPYEQYF.

This chain connects TRBV7-2 to TRBJ2-7; TRBD1 agrees at 7 bases. J gave up 7 bases and V 1 base, and 4 bases lay outside the gene matches. The germline V gene encodes CDR1 SGHTA and CDR2 FQGNSA. This CDR3 contains 13 residues. CDR3 protein: CASSLVRGPEQYF. CDR3 bases: TGTGCCAGCAGCTTAGTGAGGGGGCCGGAGCAGTACTTC.

This chain uses TRBV9 with TRBJ2-7; D not resolved. V was shortened by 0 bases and J by 2 bases, with 12 bases between the two germline ends. Germline loops: CDR1 SGDLS, CDR2 YYNGEE. The CDR3 is 15 amino acids. Here the CDR3 DNA reads TGTGCCAGCAGCGTAGGATCGGATCTCCCCTACGAGCAGTACTTC. This encodes CASSVGSDLPYEQYF.

In this sample, this clonotype turned up a few times. The chain links TRBV6-5 to TRBJ2-7; no clear D gene. The germline gives CDR1 MNHEY, CDR2 SVGAGI. The germline V and J ends were trimmed by 10 bases and 2 bases, with 12 bases remaining between them. The CDR3 extends over 12 amino acids. The CDR3 loop is CATVDITYEQYF. For the CDR3, the DNA is TGTGCCACCGTCGACATTACCTACGAGCAGTACTTC.

In its sample, this clonotype was seen a few times. The chain recombines TRBV7-6 with TRBJ2-5; 10 bases are a match to TRBD2. Per the germline V gene, CDR1 is SGHVS and CDR2 is FNYEAQ. With 5 bases clipped from V and 1 base from J, the junction kept 4 bases outside the gene matches. The CDR3 runs 15 residues. CDR3 DNA sequence: TGTGCCAGCAGCCGGACTAGCGGAGTCCAAGAGACCCAGTACTTC. It specifies CASSRTSGVQETQYF.

This chain links TRBV4-3 with TRBJ1-2, with D possibly TRBD1 on 5 matching bases. The CDR3 runs 14 residues. V gave up 0 bases and J gave up 7 bases, with 12 bases separating them. Germline values: CDR1 LGHNA, CDR2 YSLEER. CDR3 amino acids: CASSQERGLSGYTF. The CDR3, as DNA: TGCGCCAGCAGCCAAGAGAGGGGTCTCTCTGGCTACACCTTC.

CDR3: CASSFSFNQPQHF. The CDR3 DNA reads as TGTGCCAGCAGTTTTTCCTTCAATCAGCCCCAGCATTTT. The chain joins TRBV6-2 or TRBV6-3 to TRBJ1-5; D uncertain. Germline V gives CDR1 MNHEY, CDR2 SVGEGT. Trimming left V 4 bases short and J 3 bases short, with 7 bases between. CDR3 length equals 13 residues.

The genes are TRBV6-6 and TRBJ1-5; no definite D call. This CDR3 contains 13 residues. V shed 1 base and J shed 7 bases, with 8 bases lying between them. Germline CDR1 and CDR2: MNHNY and SVGAGI (reference sequence). The DNA of the CDR3 is TGTGCCAGCAGTTACTTTCTAGGGCAGCCCCAGCATTTT. Its protein is CASSYFLGQPQHF.

This sequence joins TRBV7-8 and TRBJ2-7; 9 bases are shared with TRBD2. V shed 8 bases and J 6 bases; nucleotides not matched to a gene: 5. Germline CDR1 is SGHVS and CDR2 is FQNEAQ. The CDR3 consists of 12 residues. The CDR3 reads CASRLAGFEQYF. The DNA of the CDR3 is TGTGCCAGCCGCCTAGCGGGGTTCGAGCAGTACTTC.

This clonotype came up many times. The V and J genes are TRBV7-2 and TRBJ2-3; D ambiguous. Germline V gene data show CDR1 as SGHTA and CDR2 as FQGNSA. V was shortened by 2 bases and J by 4 bases, with 7 bases between the two germline ends. The CDR3 loop spans 13 amino acids. Here the CDR3 DNA reads TGTGCCAGCAGCTTAAGAGGTCCAGATACGCAGTATTTT. This sequence encodes CASSLRGPDTQYF.

The chain is built from TRBV6-1 and TRBJ2-7, with D possibly TRBD1 on 5 matching bases. V was shortened by 8 bases and J by 2 bases, with 16 bases between the two germline ends. The germline V gene has CDR1 MNHNS and CDR2 SASEGT. There are 14 residues in the CDR3. CDR3 bases: TGTGCCAGCTCATCAACGACAGACGCCTACGAGCAGTACTTC. It translates to CASSSTTDAYEQYF.

The V and J genes are TRBV9 and TRBJ1-1; a weak D match, TRBD1 (6 bases). Per the germline V gene, CDR1 is SGDLS and CDR2 is YYNGEE. The CDR3 runs to 16 residues. V lost 0 bases and J 0 bases, leaving 12 bases between the germline ends. CDR3 in DNA: TGTGCCAGCAGCGTAGTGGAGGGGGAAGTGAACACTGAAGCTTTCTTT. The encoded protein is CASSVVEGEVNTEAFF.

The V and J genes are TRBV7-8 and TRBJ1-5; weak D call: TRBD1 (5 bases). The V gene lost 5 bases and the J gene lost 6 bases, with 17 bases spanning the gap. The CDR3 is made up of 15 amino acids. Germline assignment: CDR1 SGHVS and CDR2 FQNEAQ. CDR3 protein: CASSREGTGPQPQHF. The CDR3 DNA follows: TGTGCCAGCAGCAGGGAGGGTACAGGACCTCAGCCCCAGCATTTT. Full variable domain (remainder filled in from reference TRBV7-8 and TRBJ1-5): GAGVSQSPRYKVAKRGQDVALRCDPISGHVSLFWYQQALGQGPEFLTYFQNEAQLDKSGLPSDRFFAERPEGSVSTLKIQRTQQEDSAVYLCASSREGTGPQPQHFGDGTRLSIL.

The chain employs TRBV7-3 and TRBJ2-1; TRBD1 or TRBD2 may be the D gene (6 bases each). This CDR3 comprises 19 residues. Trimming left V 1 base short and J 0 bases short, with 19 bases between. Germline values: CDR1 SGHTA, CDR2 FQGTGA. The chain's CDR3 is CASSLIWDRGASSYNEQFF. The CDR3 bases are TGTGCCAGCAGCTTAATATGGGATAGGGGGGCGAGCTCCTACAATGAGCAGTTCTTC.

V gene TRBV7-9 combines with J gene TRBJ2-2; D uncertain. V was shortened by 8 bases and J by 4 bases, with 11 bases between the two germline ends. There are 13 residues in the CDR3. The V gene's germline CDR1 is SEHNR and CDR2 FQNEAQ (reference sequence). CDR3 sequence (DNA): TGTGCCAGCCCCAGCAAGTCCACCGGGGAGCTGTTTTTT. It is translated as CASPSKSTGELFF. Full variable domain (outside the CDR3, taken from reference TRBV7-9 and TRBJ2-2): DTGVSQNPRHKITKRGQNVTFRCDPISEHNRLYWYRQTLGQGPEFLTYFQNEAQLEKSRLLSDRFSAERPKGSFSTLEIQRTEQGDSAMYLCASPSKSTGELFFGEGSRLTVL.

The rearrangement links TRBV6-6 to TRBJ1-2; a weak D match, TRBD1 (5 bases). Germline V gene sequence: CDR1 MNHNY, CDR2 SVGAGI (reference sequence). The ends were cut back, 2 bases at V and 6 bases at J, with 7 bases in the middle. CDR3 length equals 12 residues. CDR3 in DNA: TGTGCCAGCAGTTACGCCAGGGATGGCTACACCTTC. Its translation is CASSYARDGYTF.

The chain links TRBV5-6 to TRBJ1-1; 9 bases line up with TRBD1. V lost 1 base and J lost 5; bases outside the gene matches: 12. Germline lookup yields CDR1 SGHDT and CDR2 YYEEEE. The CDR3 runs to 17 residues. CDR3 in amino acids: CASSLWAGTGRRTEAFF. DNA of the CDR3: TGTGCCAGCAGCTTGTGGGCCGGGACAGGGAGGAGGACTGAAGCTTTCTTT.

This clonotype was seen a handful of times. The CDR3 region is CSPRGPGANVLTF. The CDR3, as DNA: TGCAGTCCCAGGGGCCCTGGGGCCAACGTCCTGACTTTC. The chain recombines TRBV20-1 with TRBJ2-6; D perhaps matches TRBD1 (6 bases). The CDR3 covers 13 residues. Germline CDR1 and CDR2: DFQATT and SNEGSKA (reference sequence). Trimming pared 8 bases from V and 2 bases from J, leaving 10 bases between.

A few counts support this clonotype. This chain links TRBV7-2 with TRBJ2-5, with a possible D match to TRBD1 (5 bases). CDR1 SGHTA and CDR2 FQGNSA come from the germline V gene. CDR3 length: 12 residues. Trimming left V 6 bases short and J 13 bases short, with 18 bases between. CDR3 in amino acids: CASSPNAKTVYF. In DNA form, the CDR3 reads TGTGCCAGCAGTCCCAATGCTAAGACAGTGTACTTC.

This clonotype was seen a handful of times. The chain couples TRBV7-9 to TRBJ2-5; 9 bases agree with TRBD2. The V segment lost 5 bases and the J segment 0 bases; nucleotides outside the gene matches: 7. The CDR3 has 16 amino acids. CDR1 and CDR2 (germline): SEHNR, FQNEAQ (reference sequence). The CDR3, as DNA: TGTGCCAGCAGCGTGACCGGGACTAGCAACCAAGAGACCCAGTACTTC. The encoded protein is CASSVTGTSNQETQYF. The full variable domain, completed using reference TRBV7-9 and TRBJ2-5, is DTGVSQNPRHKITKRGQNVTFRCDPISEHNRLYWYRQTLGQGPEFLTYFQNEAQLEKSRLLSDRFSAERPKGSFSTLEIQRTEQGDSAMYLCASSVTGTSNQETQYFGPGTRLLVL.

The V call is TRBV7-2, the J call TRBJ1-4; 10 bases are shared with TRBD1. CDR1 SGHTA and CDR2 FQGNSA come from the germline V gene. V was clipped by 5 bases and J by 2 bases; unmatched bases: 5. This CDR3 spans 16 amino acids. The CDR3 here is CASSPGTGVTNEKLFF. In DNA form, the CDR3 reads TGTGCCAGCAGCCCCGGGACAGGGGTTACTAATGAAAAACTGTTTTTT. Based on the CDR3 plus reference TRBV7-2 and TRBJ1-4, the full variable domain is GAGVSQSPSNKVTEKGKDVELRCDPISGHTALYWYRQSLGQGLEFLIYFQGNSAPDKSGLPSDRFSAERTGGSVSTLTIQRTQQEDSAVYLCASSPGTGVTNEKLFFGSGTQLSVL.

V usage is TRBV28 and J usage is TRBJ2-7; the match to TRBD1 covers 10 bases. Germline loops: CDR1 MDHEN, CDR2 SYDVKM. The CDR3 totals 14 residues. V lost 4 bases, J lost 6 bases, and 6 bases stayed unmatched. The CDR3 region is CASSWTGGMGEQYF. In DNA form, the CDR3 reads TGTGCCAGCAGTTGGACAGGGGGAATGGGCGAGCAGTACTTC. Using reference TRBV28 and TRBJ2-7 for the parts outside the CDR3, the full variable domain is DVKVTQSSRYLVKRTGEKVFLECVQDMDHENMFWYRQDPGLGLRLIYFSYDVKMKEKGDIPEGYSVSREKKERFSLILESASTNQTSMYLCASSWTGGMGEQYFGPGTRLTVT.

CDR3 in amino acids: CASSSPRDTGNTIYF. The DNA of the CDR3 is TGTGCCAGCAGCTCCCCCCGAGATACTGGAAACACCATATATTTT. This chain joins TRBV7-9 and TRBJ1-3; D uncertain. Germline V gene lookup returns CDR1 SEHNR and CDR2 FQNEAQ (reference sequence). Trimming cost V 4 bases and J 2 bases, with 12 bases left between them. This CDR3 region has 15 residues. Filled out from reference TRBV7-9 and TRBJ1-3, the complete variable domain reads DTGVSQNPRHKITKRGQNVTFRCDPISEHNRLYWYRQTLGQGPEFLTYFQNEAQLEKSRLLSDRFSAERPKGSFSTLEIQRTEQGDSAMYLCASSSPRDTGNTIYFGEGSWLTVV.

This clonotype was seen only a few times. The gene calls are TRBV28 and TRBJ1-2, with TRBD1 matching 10 bases. CDR3 size: 18 residues. The J segment lost 0 bases and the V segment lost 2 bases, leaving 9 bases of the junction unmatched. The germline V gene encodes CDR1 MDHEN and CDR2 SYDVKM. The CDR3 nucleotides are TGTGCCAGCAGTTTAAACGGCCGGGACAGGGGATCTAACTATGGCTACACCTTC. This translates into CASSLNGRDRGSNYGYTF.

The V and J genes are TRBV12-3 or TRBV12-4 and TRBJ1-5, with D unclear. The CDR3 has 14 amino acids. Trimming took 4 bases from V and 3 from J, leaving 10 bases between them. The CDR3: CASSSGDINQPQHF. CDR3 coding DNA: TGTGCCAGCAGTTCCGGGGATATCAATCAGCCCCAGCATTTT.